This T cell receptor (beta chain) came from a study of identical twins. Findings and limits, study-wide: In cord blood, abundant beta clonotypes had fewer insertions; memory showed no trend.

A universal primer site was created by template switching, with the cDNA bearing unique molecular identifiers. TCRdb re-derived calls from the 5' RACE reads in MiXCR, one entry per CDR3 protein. The data hold around 95,000 distinct CDR3 sequences, with under 7% observed a single time. Looked up from germline, CDR1 is SGHRS and CDR2 is YFSETQ. This CDR3 region has 20 residues. V was clipped by 0 bases and J by 0 bases; unmatched bases: 9. In its sample, this clonotype was seen a few times. Its antigen is unidentified. The TCR originated in a woman aged 45-65 years in good health. Specimen: memory T cells sorted from blood. The rearrangement links TRBV5-1 to TRBJ2-2, with 12 positions matching TRBD2. The CDR3 DNA follows: TGCGCCAGCAGCTTGGCCTCCGGTCTAGCGGGAGGGTCGAACACCGGGGAGCTGTTTTTT. It translates to CASSLASGLAGGSNTGELFF.